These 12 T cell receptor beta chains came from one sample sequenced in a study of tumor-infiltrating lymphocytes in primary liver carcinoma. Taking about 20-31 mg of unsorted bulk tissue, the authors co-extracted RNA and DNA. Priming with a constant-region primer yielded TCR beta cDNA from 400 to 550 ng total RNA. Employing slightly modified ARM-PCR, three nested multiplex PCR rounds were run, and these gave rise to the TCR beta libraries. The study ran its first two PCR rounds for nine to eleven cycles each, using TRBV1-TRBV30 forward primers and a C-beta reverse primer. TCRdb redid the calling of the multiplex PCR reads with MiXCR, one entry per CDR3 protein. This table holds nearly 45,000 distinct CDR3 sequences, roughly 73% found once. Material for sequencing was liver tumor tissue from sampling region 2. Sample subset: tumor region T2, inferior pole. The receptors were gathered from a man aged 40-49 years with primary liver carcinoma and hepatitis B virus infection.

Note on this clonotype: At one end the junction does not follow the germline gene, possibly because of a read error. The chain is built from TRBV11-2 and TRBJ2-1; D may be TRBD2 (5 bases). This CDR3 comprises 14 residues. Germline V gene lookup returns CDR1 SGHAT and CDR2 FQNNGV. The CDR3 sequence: CANSLSGFNNDQFF. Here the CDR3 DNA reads TGTGCCAACAGCTTGTCGGGGTTCAACAATGATCAGTTCTTC.

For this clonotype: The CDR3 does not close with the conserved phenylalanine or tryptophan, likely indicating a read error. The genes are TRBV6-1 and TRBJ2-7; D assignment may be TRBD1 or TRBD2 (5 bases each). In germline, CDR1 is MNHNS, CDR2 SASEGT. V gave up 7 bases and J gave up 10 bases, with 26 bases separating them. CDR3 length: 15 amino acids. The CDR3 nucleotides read TGTGCCAGCACTCCCCTCGGGACGGCTACTACGAGACAGTACTAC. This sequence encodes CASTPLGTATTRQYY.

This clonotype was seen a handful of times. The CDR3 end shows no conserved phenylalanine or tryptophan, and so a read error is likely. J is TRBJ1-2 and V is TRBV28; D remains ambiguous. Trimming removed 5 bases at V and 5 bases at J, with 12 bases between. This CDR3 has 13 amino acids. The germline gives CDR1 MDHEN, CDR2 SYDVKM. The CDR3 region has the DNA TGTGCCAGCAGTCCCTCAGGATATTATGGCTACACCTCC. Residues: CASSPSGYYGYTS.

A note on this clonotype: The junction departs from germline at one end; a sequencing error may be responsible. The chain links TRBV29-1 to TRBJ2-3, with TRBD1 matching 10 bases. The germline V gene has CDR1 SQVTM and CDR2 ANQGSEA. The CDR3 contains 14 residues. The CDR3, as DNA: TGCAGCATTTCTGGGACAGGGGCGTCAGATACGCAGTATTTC. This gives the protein CSISGTGASDTQYF.

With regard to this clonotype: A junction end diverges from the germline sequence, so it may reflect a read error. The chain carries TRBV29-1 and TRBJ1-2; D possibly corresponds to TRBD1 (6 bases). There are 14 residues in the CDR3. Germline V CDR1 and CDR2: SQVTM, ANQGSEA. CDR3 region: CSVKFGQTIYGYTF. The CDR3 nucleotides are TGTAGTGTCAAGTTTGGACAGACGATCTATGGCTACACCTTC.

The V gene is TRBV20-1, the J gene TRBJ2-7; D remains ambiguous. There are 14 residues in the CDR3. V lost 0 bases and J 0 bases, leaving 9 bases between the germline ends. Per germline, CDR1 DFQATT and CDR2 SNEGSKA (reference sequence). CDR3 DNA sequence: TGCAGTGCTAGAGAGGGCGCCCGCTCCTACGAGCAGTACTTC. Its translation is CSAREGARSYEQYF.

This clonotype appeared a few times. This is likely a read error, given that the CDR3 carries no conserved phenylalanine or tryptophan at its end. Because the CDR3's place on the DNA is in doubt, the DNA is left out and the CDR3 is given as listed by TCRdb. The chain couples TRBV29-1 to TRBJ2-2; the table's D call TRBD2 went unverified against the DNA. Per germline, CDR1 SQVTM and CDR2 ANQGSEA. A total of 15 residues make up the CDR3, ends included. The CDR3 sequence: CSVGTSAANTGGPFS.

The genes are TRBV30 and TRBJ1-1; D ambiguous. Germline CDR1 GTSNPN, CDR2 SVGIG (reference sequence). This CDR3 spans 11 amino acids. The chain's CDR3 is CVCLRDTEAFF. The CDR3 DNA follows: TGTGTCTGCCTCCGCGACACTGAAGCTTTCTTT.

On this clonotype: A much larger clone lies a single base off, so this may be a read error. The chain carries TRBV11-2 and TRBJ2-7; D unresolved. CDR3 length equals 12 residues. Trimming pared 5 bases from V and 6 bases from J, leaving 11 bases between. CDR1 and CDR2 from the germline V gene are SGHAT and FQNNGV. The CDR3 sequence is CASSMVTGEQYF. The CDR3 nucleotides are TGTGCCAGCAGCATGGTGACGGGCGAGCAGTACTTC.

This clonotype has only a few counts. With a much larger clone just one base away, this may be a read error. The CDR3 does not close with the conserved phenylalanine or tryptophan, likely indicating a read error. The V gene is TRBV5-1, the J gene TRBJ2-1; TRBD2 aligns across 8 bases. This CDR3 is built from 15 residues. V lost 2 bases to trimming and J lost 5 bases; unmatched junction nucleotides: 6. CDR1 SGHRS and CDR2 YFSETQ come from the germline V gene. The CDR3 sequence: CASSLGLAGNNEQFS. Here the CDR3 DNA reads TGCGCCAGCAGCTTAGGGCTAGCGGGTAACAATGAGCAGTTCTCC.

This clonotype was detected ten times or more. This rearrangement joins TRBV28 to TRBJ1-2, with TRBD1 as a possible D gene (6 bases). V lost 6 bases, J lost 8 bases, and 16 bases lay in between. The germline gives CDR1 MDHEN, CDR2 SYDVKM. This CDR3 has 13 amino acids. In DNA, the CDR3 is TGTGCCAGCAGCCTTATGACAGGCATCGGCTACACCTTC. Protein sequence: CASSLMTGIGYTF.

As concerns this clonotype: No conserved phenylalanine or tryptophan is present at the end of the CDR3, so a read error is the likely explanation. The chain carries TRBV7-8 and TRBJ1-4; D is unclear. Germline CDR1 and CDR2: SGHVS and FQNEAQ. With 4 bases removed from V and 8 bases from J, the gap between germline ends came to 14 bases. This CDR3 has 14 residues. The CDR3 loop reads CASSSYGVGEKLFS. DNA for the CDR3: TGTGCCAGCAGCTCCTACGGGGTGGGAGAAAAACTGTTTTCT.